Included here is one T cell receptor (beta chain) sequence, with context. This record belongs to a study of blood T cell repertoires in COVID-19. For the study at large: Sites in the United States, Italy and Spain provided acute and convalescent COVID-19 samples. In each case, the material was cDNA or gDNA derived from T cells, B-cell-depleted T cells, or PBMCs.

Participant reports of clinical history set cohort assignment. The CDR3 is 15 residues long. Germline V lookup: CDR1 SNHLY, CDR2 FYNNEI. With 4 bases clipped from V and 7 bases from J, the junction kept 4 bases outside the gene matches. In the original workflow: Amplified reference gene primers provided the basis for estimating nucleated cell counts. Profiling relied on immunoSEQ multiplex PCR, and the TCRdb table lists in-frame clones only, not all of them. V, J and clone size reflect that table, while D and trimming were determined from the DNA. The table includes fewer than 350,000 clones, 89% detected once.

The chain recombines TRBV2 with TRBJ2-2; 12 bases fit TRBD1. The specimen was PBMCs or T cells enriched from blood (not recorded which). The clonotype originates from a man in his fifties or sixties who had recovered from COVID-19. The CDR3 reads CASSGDRGRGGELFF. In DNA form, the CDR3 reads TGTGCCAGCAGTGGGGACAGGGGGCGAGGCGGGGAGCTGTTTTTT.